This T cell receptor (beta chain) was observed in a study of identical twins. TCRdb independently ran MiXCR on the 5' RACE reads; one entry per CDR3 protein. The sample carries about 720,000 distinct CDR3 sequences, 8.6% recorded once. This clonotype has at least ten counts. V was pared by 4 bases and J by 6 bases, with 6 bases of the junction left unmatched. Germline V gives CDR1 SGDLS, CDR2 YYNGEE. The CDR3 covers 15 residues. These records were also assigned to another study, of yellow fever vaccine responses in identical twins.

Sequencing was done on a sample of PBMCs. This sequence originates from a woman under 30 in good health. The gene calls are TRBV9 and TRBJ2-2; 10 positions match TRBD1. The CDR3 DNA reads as TGTGCCAGCAGCACGGGGGACAGGGGATCCGGGGAGCTGTTTTTT. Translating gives CASSTGDRGSGELFF.